This entry features one TCR beta chain sequence. What it binds is unknown. The use of a sample-barcoded 5' primer and a J-beta primer mix characterized a second PCR of roughly 6 to 11 cycles. TCRdb recomputed calls from the 5' RACE reads with MiXCR, one row per CDR3 protein. This sample yields around 1.7 million distinct CDR3 sequences, of which 25% to 30% are seen a single time; 6.5% to 8.5% belongs to the top ten. This sample was included in a study of blood T cells in healthy people across ages. About the research overall: For every two T cells, template switching captured about one barcoded beta molecule. Study results and limitations: TCR beta diversity correlated strongly with naive T cell percentage.

The sequence came from a woman younger than 45 in good health. The material sequenced was blood.

The CDR3 loop reads CASSPLPGLGGSYNEQYF. In DNA form, the CDR3 reads TGTGCCAGCAGCCCATTACCAGGACTAGGGGGTTCCTACAATGAGCAGTACTTC. This sequence joins TRBV2 and TRBJ2-1; weak D call: TRBD2 (7 bases). The DNA end is more similar to TRBJ2-7, so the J call may be wrong. Germline-derived CDR1 and CDR2 are SNHLY and FYNNEI. The CDR3 spans 18 residues.